Listed here are 27 T cell receptor beta chains from one sample, sequenced in a study of T cell repertoires in cytomegalovirus infection. MiXCR, applied by TCRdb to the reads, yields one record per CDR3 protein. Of hundreds of thousands of distinct CDR3 sequences in the sample, about 42% were seen once. These receptors have no known antigen. This specimen consisted of cultured PBMCs, obtained from culture after CMV antigen stimulation. The source is a human donor in good health (CMV status not recorded). Some clones in this sample may be carry-over from other donors' samples.

The V and J genes are TRBV6-6 and TRBJ1-4; 7 nucleotides match TRBD1. J gave up 6 bases and V 7 bases, and 2 bases lay outside the gene matches. Germline V gene data show CDR1 as MNHNY and CDR2 as SVGAGI (reference sequence). This CDR3 is built from 12 residues. CDR3 nucleotides: TGTGCCAGCACAACAGGGGATGAAAAACTGTTTTTT. It encodes CASTTGDEKLFF.

This rearrangement joins TRBV4-2 to TRBJ2-3; either TRBD1 or TRBD2 may supply D (6 bases each). Deletions cut 1 base from V and 5 bases from J, with 13 bases between. Germline CDR1 and CDR2: LGHNA and YNFKEQ. The CDR3 consists of 15 residues. The CDR3 reads CASSQVGGGKDTQYF. The CDR3 bases are TGTGCCAGCAGCCAAGTGGGGGGCGGGAAAGATACGCAGTATTTT.

The J gene is TRBJ1-1, the V gene TRBV7-2, with a possible D match to TRBD1 (5 bases). This CDR3 comprises 16 residues. Per germline, CDR1 SGHTA and CDR2 FQGNSA. V lost 5 bases and J lost 5, with 21 bases in between. The chain's CDR3 is CASSATKGARSTEAFF. CDR3 sequence (DNA): TGTGCCAGCAGCGCCACCAAAGGGGCGCGTTCTACTGAAGCTTTCTTT. The whole variable domain, remainder taken from reference TRBV7-2 and TRBJ1-1, is GAGVSQSPSNKVTEKGKDVELRCDPISGHTALYWYRQSLGQGLEFLIYFQGNSAPDKSGLPSDRFSAERTGGSVSTLTIQRTQQEDSAVYLCASSATKGARSTEAFFGQGTRLTVV.

The J gene is TRBJ2-7, the V gene TRBV11-2; 8 nucleotides align to TRBD2. The V and J ends lost 5 bases and 0 bases, in that order; junction bases with no gene match: 9. This CDR3 has 16 amino acids. CDR1 SGHAT and CDR2 FQNNGV come from the germline V gene. The CDR3 nucleotides read TGTGCCAGCAGCCACGGGACTAGATGGGCCTCCTACGAGCAGTACTTC. As protein: CASSHGTRWASYEQYF.

V gene TRBV2 combines with J gene TRBJ2-4; D unresolved. Trimming took 4 bases from V and 0 from J, leaving 10 bases between them. Germline-derived CDR1 and CDR2 are SNHLY and FYNNEI. This CDR3 is built from 15 residues. CDR3 protein: CASSVPYLAKNIQYF. CDR3 nucleotides: TGTGCCAGCAGTGTTCCTTATCTAGCCAAAAACATTCAGTACTTC.

V and J are TRBV4-2 and TRBJ2-5, with no clear D. Germline CDR1 reads LGHNA; CDR2 reads YNFKEQ. The CDR3 totals 14 residues. Trimming cost V 1 base and J 2 bases, with 8 bases left between them. The CDR3 loop is CASSQGGRQETQYF. As DNA, the CDR3 is TGTGCCAGCAGCCAAGGAGGCAGACAAGAGACCCAGTACTTC.

The chain couples TRBV20-1 to TRBJ1-5; 9 positions agree with TRBD1. The V gene's germline CDR1 is DFQATT and CDR2 SNEGSKA (reference sequence). V was clipped by 5 bases and J by 5 bases; unmatched bases: 7. The CDR3 consists of 14 residues. The CDR3 DNA reads TGCAGTGCTGCGCCGGACAGGGGCTATCAGCCCCAGCATTTT. Amino acids: CSAAPDRGYQPQHF.

In its sample, this clonotype was seen a few times. The chain is built from TRBV7-9 and TRBJ2-2; D ambiguous. Germline V gene sequence: CDR1 SEHNR, CDR2 FQNEAQ (reference sequence). This CDR3 has 12 residues. The V end lost 5 bases, the J end lost 5 bases, and 6 bases lay between the germline ends. The CDR3 nucleotides are TGTGCCAGCAGCACGCGAACCGGGGAGCTGTTTTTT. Translating it yields CASSTRTGELFF. The full variable domain, completed using reference TRBV7-9 and TRBJ2-2, is DTGVSQNPRHKITKRGQNVTFRCDPISEHNRLYWYRQTLGQGPEFLTYFQNEAQLEKSRLLSDRFSAERPKGSFSTLEIQRTEQGDSAMYLCASSTRTGELFFGEGSRLTVL.

V usage is TRBV3-1 and J usage is TRBJ2-1, with unresolved D. V was cut by 3 bases and J by 10 bases, with 10 bases left in between. The germline CDR1 and CDR2 sequences are LGHDT and YNNKEL (reference sequence). The CDR3 consists of 12 residues. For the CDR3, the DNA is TGTGCCAGCAGCCAGGCAGCGAGGGAGCAGTTCTTC. Protein sequence: CASSQAAREQFF.

This rearrangement joins TRBV10-3 to TRBJ2-7; 8 positions match TRBD2. The CDR3 sequence is 13 residues long. The junction had 5 bases not matched to a gene; V was cut back by 9 bases and J by 1 base. Germline CDR1 ENHRY, CDR2 SYGVKD. The CDR3 reads CAIGTRESYEQYF. In DNA form, the CDR3 reads TGTGCCATAGGGACTAGGGAATCCTACGAGCAGTACTTC.

This clonotype appeared many times. V and J are TRBV7-2 and TRBJ2-3; 9 nucleotides align to TRBD2. V lost 5 bases and J lost 2; bases outside the gene matches: 8. The CDR3 runs to 16 residues. CDR1 is SGHTA, CDR2 FQGNSA, per germline. In DNA form, the CDR3 reads TGTGCCAGCAGCCCCCAGGCGGGGGGGCCCACAGATACGCAGTATTTT. Encoded protein: CASSPQAGGPTDTQYF.

This chain links TRBV6-1 with TRBJ1-1, with 7 bases fitting TRBD1. CDR3 length equals 15 residues. In germline, CDR1 is MNHNS, CDR2 SASEGT. The V and J ends lost 5 bases and 1 base, in that order; junction bases with no gene match: 7. Here the CDR3 reads CASSNRGWGNTEAFF. The CDR3 DNA sequence: TGTGCCAGCAGTAACAGGGGTTGGGGGAACACTGAAGCTTTCTTT.

The rearrangement links TRBV25-1 to TRBJ1-4, with D perhaps matching TRBD1 (6 bases). The V gene's germline CDR1 is MGHDK and CDR2 SYGVNS. Trimming removed 1 base from V and 4 bases from J, with 13 bases in between. The CDR3 is 16 residues long. For the CDR3, the DNA is TGTGCCAGCAGTGAATTCCTTGGACAGTATAATGAAAAACTGTTTTTT. Translated, it gives CASSEFLGQYNEKLFF.

Only a few counts were recorded for this clonotype. This chain connects TRBV7-2 to TRBJ2-2; 14 bases align to TRBD2. With V trimmed by 4 bases and J by 8 bases, 9 bases remained unmatched. The CDR3 is 17 residues long. Germline-derived CDR1 and CDR2 are SGHTA and FQGNSA. CDR3 region: CASSSLTSGRGVGELFF. Written as DNA, the CDR3 is TGTGCCAGCAGCTCCCTGACTAGCGGGAGGGGAGTAGGGGAGCTGTTTTTT.

The rearrangement links TRBV4-1 to TRBJ2-7; 9 nucleotides match TRBD2. The V gene's germline CDR1 is MGHRA and CDR2 YSYEKL. J lost 1 base, V lost 2 bases, and 3 bases had no gene match. The CDR3 loop spans 15 amino acids. Written as DNA, the CDR3 is TGCGCCAGCAGCCAACTAGCGGGGTTATCCTACGAGCAGTACTTC. Translating it yields CASSQLAGLSYEQYF.

This clonotype showed up just a few times. The chain employs TRBV5-1 and TRBJ2-6; no clear D gene. CDR1 is SGHRS and CDR2 is YFSETQ in the germline V gene. Trimming pared 3 bases from V and 0 bases from J, leaving 10 bases between. The CDR3 has 16 residues. The DNA for the CDR3 is TGCGCCAGCAGCTCACCTGAGAACTCTGGGGCCAACGTCCTGACTTTC. This gives the protein CASSSPENSGANVLTF.

This clonotype was recorded once. The chain joins TRBV6-6 to TRBJ1-3; D unclear. Germline-derived CDR1 and CDR2 are MNHNY and SVGAGI (reference sequence). V was clipped by 7 bases and J by 4 bases, with 17 bases between them. The CDR3 is made up of 15 amino acids. The CDR3 sequence is CASNLLEGRGNTIYF. CDR3 in DNA: TGTGCCAGCAACCTCCTAGAGGGTCGCGGAAACACCATATATTTT.

The V call is TRBV7-2, the J call TRBJ1-3; no clear D. Trimming stripped 3 bases from V and 0 bases from J, with 12 bases between. Germline CDR1 SGHTA, CDR2 FQGNSA. The CDR3 extends over 16 amino acids. DNA for the CDR3: TGTGCCAGCAGCTTCGGCGGCATGGTCTCTGGAAACACCATATATTTT. The encoded protein is CASSFGGMVSGNTIYF.

The V gene is TRBV7-2, the J gene TRBJ2-2; 11 positions agree with TRBD2. V lost 2 bases to trimming and J lost 1 base; unmatched junction nucleotides: 9. The CDR3 covers 19 residues. Germline values: CDR1 SGHTA, CDR2 FQGNSA. The CDR3: CASSLRANLAGGNTGELFF. The CDR3 nucleotides are TGTGCCAGCAGCTTACGAGCGAACCTAGCGGGGGGGAACACCGGGGAGCTGTTTTTT. Combining the CDR3 with reference TRBV7-2 and TRBJ2-2 gives the whole variable domain GAGVSQSPSNKVTEKGKDVELRCDPISGHTALYWYRQSLGQGLEFLIYFQGNSAPDKSGLPSDRFSAERTGGSVSTLTIQRTQQEDSAVYLCASSLRANLAGGNTGELFFGEGSRLTVL.

The V gene is TRBV10-3, the J gene TRBJ2-7; D remains ambiguous. The CDR3 length is 12 residues. Trimming removed 2 bases at V and 0 bases at J, with 2 bases between. Per the germline V gene, CDR1 is ENHRY and CDR2 is SYGVKD. The CDR3 coding sequence is TGTGCCATCAGTGAGCGCTCCTACGAGCAGTACTTC. It encodes CAISERSYEQYF.

The chain links TRBV7-9 to TRBJ2-5; D uncertain. CDR3 length: 13 residues. Between the trimmed V and J ends, which lost 5 bases and 1 base, there was a span of 8 bases. The germline gives CDR1 SEHNR, CDR2 FQNEAQ (reference sequence). CDR3 amino acids: CASSRRSQETQYF. The DNA for the CDR3 is TGTGCCAGCAGCCGCAGGTCCCAAGAGACCCAGTACTTC.

This chain links TRBV6-1 with TRBJ2-4; 7 nucleotides align to TRBD1. Germline V gene lookup returns CDR1 MNHNS and CDR2 SASEGT. The CDR3 spans 15 residues. The J segment lost 4 bases and the V segment lost 7 bases, leaving 10 bases of the junction unmatched. CDR3 nucleotide sequence: TGTGCCAGCAACCCGACAGGGAGCCTAAAAAACATTCAGTACTTC. The encoded protein is CASNPTGSLKNIQYF.

V and J are TRBV6-2 or TRBV6-3 and TRBJ1-5, with 7 bases aligning to TRBD1. The junction had 8 bases not matched to a gene; V was cut back by 4 bases and J by 11 bases. The germline V gene has CDR1 MNHEY and CDR2 SVGEGT. This CDR3 contains 13 residues. CDR3 DNA: TGTGCCAGCAGTTCCGAAGGGGGCTTCGCCCAGCATTTT. It codes for CASSSEGGFAQHF.

This clonotype was observed a handful of times. J is TRBJ2-4 and V is TRBV12-3 or TRBV12-4, with D possibly matching TRBD2 (7 bases). The CDR3 is 16 residues long. Between the trimmed V and J ends, which lost 3 bases and 0 bases, there was a span of 12 bases. CDR3 in amino acids: CASSFHGGLAKNIQYF. The CDR3 DNA sequence: TGTGCCAGCAGTTTTCACGGGGGGCTAGCCAAAAACATTCAGTACTTC.

This clonotype was detected a few times. The chain has TRBV6-1 and TRBJ2-7; 7 nucleotides line up with TRBD1. With 2 bases clipped from V and 3 bases from J, the junction kept 10 bases outside the gene matches. Germline V gene sequence: CDR1 MNHNS, CDR2 SASEGT. The CDR3 spans 16 residues. As DNA, the CDR3 is TGTGCCAGCAGTGAACGTCCGGGGACAGAAGACTACGAGCAGTACTTC. Its protein is CASSERPGTEDYEQYF.

The sample holds a few counts of this clonotype. The V and J genes are TRBV7-2 and TRBJ2-7; D uncertain. Trimming cost V 5 bases and J 7 bases, with 9 bases left between them. Per the germline V gene, CDR1 is SGHTA and CDR2 is FQGNSA. The CDR3 extends over 11 amino acids. CDR3: CASSPAREQYF. In DNA form, the CDR3 reads TGTGCCAGCAGCCCCGCGCGGGAGCAGTACTTC.

This clonotype has ten or more counts. V and J are TRBV7-2 and TRBJ2-7; D may be TRBD1 or TRBD2 (5 bases each). The germline V gene has CDR1 SGHTA and CDR2 FQGNSA. Trimming removed 5 bases from V and 0 bases from J, with 17 bases in between. CDR3 length: 16 residues. The CDR3 loop is CASSHPRDGSSYEQYF. The CDR3 bases are TGTGCCAGCAGCCATCCTCGGGACGGAAGCTCCTACGAGCAGTACTTC.